These 11 T cell receptor beta chains came from one sample sequenced in a study of OX40 agonist ivuxolimab in advanced cancers. Here immunoSEQ multiplex PCR was the method, and the copy in TCRdb shows in-frame clones only, minus some. The sample holds roughly 54,000 clones; 80% to 90% are singletons and the top ten take 1% to 1.5%. Sequencing was performed on CD4+ or CD8+ T cells sorted from blood, taken in a trial of the OX40 agonist ivuxolimab. These receptors were obtained from an adult with an advanced solid tumor such as melanoma, head and neck, liver or kidney cancer.

Regarding this clone: Different DNA sequences within this sample yield the same CDR3. The V call is TRBV7-8, the J call TRBJ2-5; D is possibly TRBD2 (6 bases). V was trimmed by 0 bases and J by 1 base, leaving 6 bases between them. The CDR3 length is 14 residues. Germline V gives CDR1 SGHVS, CDR2 FQNEAQ. CDR3 coding DNA: TGTGCCAGCAGCTTAGCCGGGGGCCAAGAGACCCAGTACTTC. This sequence encodes CASSLAGGQETQYF.

The chain joins TRBV29-1 to TRBJ2-1; 10 bases agree with TRBD2. This CDR3 region has 14 residues. Germline-derived CDR1 and CDR2 are SQVTM and ANQGSEA. J gave up 10 bases and V 6 bases, and 12 bases lay outside the gene matches. CDR3 in amino acids: CSVYSSGRFGEQFF. In DNA, the CDR3 is TGCAGCGTCTACTCTAGCGGGAGATTCGGGGAGCAGTTCTTC.

The chain carries TRBV6-5 and TRBJ2-3; no firm D call. The CDR3 extends over 14 amino acids. The germline V gene encodes CDR1 MNHEY and CDR2 SVGAGI. V lost 6 bases to trimming and J lost 4 bases, with 14 bases between them. In DNA, the CDR3 is TGTGCCAGCAGATATTCACGGGTAGCAGATACGCAGTATTTT. Amino acid sequence: CASRYSRVADTQYF.

J is TRBJ1-6 and V is TRBV27; 9 nucleotides match TRBD1. J gave up 0 bases and V 4 bases, and 22 bases lay outside the gene matches. The CDR3 length is 23 residues. Germline loops: CDR1 MNHEY, CDR2 SMNVEV (reference sequence). CDR3 in DNA: TGTGCCAGCAGTTCCCCCTCCGGGACAGGGACCAAAGGCTCGAGCTCCTATAATTCACCCCTCCACTTT. Its protein product is CASSSPSGTGTKGSSSYNSPLHF.

The V and J genes are TRBV6-1 and TRBJ1-4; a weak D match, TRBD1 (6 bases). The CDR3 contains 15 residues. CDR1 is MNHNS and CDR2 is SASEGT in the germline V gene. The V end was cut by 1 base, the J end by 5 bases, with 11 bases between. The CDR3 DNA reads as TGTGCCAGCAGTGAAGAGAGGGGGTGGAATGAAAAACTGTTTTTT. Translated, it gives CASSEERGWNEKLFF.

V gene TRBV7-9 combines with J gene TRBJ2-5; no clear D gene. The CDR3 is 13 amino acids. Trimming took 2 bases from V and 4 from J, leaving 8 bases between them. Germline values: CDR1 SEHNR, CDR2 FQNEAQ (reference sequence). CDR3 in amino acids: CASSLRWGETQYF. Here the CDR3 DNA reads TGTGCCAGCAGCTTACGCTGGGGAGAGACCCAGTACTTC.

The chain joins TRBV7-2 to TRBJ1-1; 8 bases line up with TRBD1. The CDR3 has 14 amino acids. Germline V gene data show CDR1 as SGHTA and CDR2 as FQGNSA. Trimming took 4 bases from V and 6 from J; bases not matched to a gene: 7. The CDR3 sequence: CASSSMTGAAEAFF. The CDR3 bases are TGTGCCAGCAGCTCCATGACAGGGGCGGCTGAAGCTTTCTTT.

The V gene is TRBV18, the J gene TRBJ1-6; 7 nucleotides line up with TRBD1. The CDR3 has 15 residues. With 4 bases clipped from V and 5 bases from J, the junction kept 5 bases outside the gene matches. Germline CDR1 is KGHSH and CDR2 is LQKENI. This CDR3 reads CASSRRTGDNSPLHF. CDR3 nucleotides: TGTGCCAGCTCACGGCGGACAGGTGATAATTCACCCCTCCACTTT.

CDR3 DNA: TGTGCCAGCAGCCACCCGGGAGCCCCAGGGACCCAGTACTTC. Its translation is CASSHPGAPGTQYF. The J gene is TRBJ2-5, the V gene TRBV6-5; D possibly corresponds to TRBD2 (6 bases). Germline V lookup: CDR1 MNHEY, CDR2 SVGAGI. This CDR3 comprises 14 residues. Trimming took 6 bases from V and 7 from J, leaving 18 bases between them.

CDR3 DNA sequence: TGTGCCAGCAGCCCTGGACTAGCGGGAGGGCCGGGGACCTACAATGAGCAGTTCTTC. Translated, it gives CASSPGLAGGPGTYNEQFF. V and J are TRBV7-9 and TRBJ2-1; 15 bases fit TRBD2. The germline CDR1 and CDR2 sequences are SEHNR and FQNEAQ (reference sequence). V was clipped by 5 bases and J by 2 bases; unmatched bases: 10. The CDR3 contains 19 residues. The whole variable domain, remainder taken from reference TRBV7-9 and TRBJ2-1, is DTGVSQNPRHKITKRGQNVTFRCDPISEHNRLYWYRQTLGQGPEFLTYFQNEAQLEKSRLLSDRFSAERPKGSFSTLEIQRTEQGDSAMYLCASSPGLAGGPGTYNEQFFGPGTRLTVL.

The chain employs TRBV11-2 and TRBJ2-7; 9 bases fit TRBD1. The CDR3 totals 19 residues. CDR1 SGHAT and CDR2 FQNNGV come from the germline V gene. The ends lost 2 bases at V and 4 bases at J; junction bases unmatched: 18. The CDR3 region is CASSLRTGTGYGGGYEQYF. The CDR3 DNA is TGTGCCAGCAGCTTACGGACCGGGACAGGGTATGGCGGAGGGTACGAGCAGTACTTC.